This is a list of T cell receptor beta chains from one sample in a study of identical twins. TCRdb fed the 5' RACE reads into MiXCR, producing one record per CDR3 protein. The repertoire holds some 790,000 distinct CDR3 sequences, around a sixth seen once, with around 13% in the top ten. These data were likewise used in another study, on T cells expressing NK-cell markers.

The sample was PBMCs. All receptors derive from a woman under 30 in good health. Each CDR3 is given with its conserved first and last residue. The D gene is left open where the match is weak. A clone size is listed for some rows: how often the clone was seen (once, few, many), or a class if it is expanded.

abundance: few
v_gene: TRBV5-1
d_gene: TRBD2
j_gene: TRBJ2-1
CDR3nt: TGCGCCAGCAGCTTGCGGTCGGGAGGGTCTGGCGAGCAGTTCTTC
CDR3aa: CASSLRSGGSGEQFF

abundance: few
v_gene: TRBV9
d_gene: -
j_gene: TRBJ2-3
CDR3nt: TGTGCCAGCAGCGCGAGCGGGCACACAGATACGCAGTATTTT
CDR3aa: CASSASGHTDTQYF

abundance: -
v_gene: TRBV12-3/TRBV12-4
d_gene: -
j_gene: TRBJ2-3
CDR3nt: TGTGCCAGCAGTTTATTAGCGGTGTCCGCAGATACGCAGTATTTT
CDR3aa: CASSLLAVSADTQYF

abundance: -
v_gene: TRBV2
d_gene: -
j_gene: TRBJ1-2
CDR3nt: TGTGCCAGCAGTGAATGGGAGGGTTCTAACTATGGCTACACCTTC
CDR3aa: CASSEWEGSNYGYTF

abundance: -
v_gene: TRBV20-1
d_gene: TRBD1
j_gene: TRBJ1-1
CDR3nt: TGCAGTGTCCCAGGACAGGGGAGCACTGAAGCTTTCTTT
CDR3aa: CSVPGQGSTEAFF

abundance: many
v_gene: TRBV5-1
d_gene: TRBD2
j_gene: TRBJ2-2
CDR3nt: TGTGCCAGCAGTTCACCGGGACTAGCGGGCACCGGGGAGCTGTTTTTT
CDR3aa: CASSSPGLAGTGELFF

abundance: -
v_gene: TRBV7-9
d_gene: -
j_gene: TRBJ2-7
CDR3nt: TGTGCCAGCAGCTTAGTGGAGTCCTACGAGCAGTACTTC
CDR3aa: CASSLVESYEQYF

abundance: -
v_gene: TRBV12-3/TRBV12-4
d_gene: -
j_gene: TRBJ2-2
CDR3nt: TGTGCCAGCAGTTTTGATCTGGGACTCGGCACCGGGGAGCTGTTTTTT
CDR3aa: CASSFDLGLGTGELFF

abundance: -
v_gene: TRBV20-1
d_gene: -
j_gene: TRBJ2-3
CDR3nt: TGCAGTGCTAGAGATGAGAGTAACACAGATACGCAGTATTTT
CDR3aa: CSARDESNTDTQYF

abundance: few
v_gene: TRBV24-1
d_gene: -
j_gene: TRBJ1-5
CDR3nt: TGTGCCACCAGTGATTTGCAACGGGGGTATCAGCCCCAGCATTTT
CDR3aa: CATSDLQRGYQPQHF